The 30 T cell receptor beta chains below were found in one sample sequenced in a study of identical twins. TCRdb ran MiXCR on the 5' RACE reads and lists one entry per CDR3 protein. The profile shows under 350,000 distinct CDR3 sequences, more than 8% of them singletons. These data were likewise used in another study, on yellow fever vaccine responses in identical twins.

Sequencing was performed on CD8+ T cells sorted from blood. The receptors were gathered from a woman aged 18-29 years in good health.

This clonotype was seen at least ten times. CDR3 region: CASSIRRGELFF. CDR3 DNA sequence: TGTGCCAGCAGTATCCGGCGCGGGGAGCTGTTTTTT. V and J are TRBV27 and TRBJ2-2, with no clear D. Germline assignment: CDR1 MNHEY and CDR2 SMNVEV (reference sequence). This CDR3 has 12 amino acids. The V and J ends lost 5 bases and 7 bases respectively, with 8 bases between them.

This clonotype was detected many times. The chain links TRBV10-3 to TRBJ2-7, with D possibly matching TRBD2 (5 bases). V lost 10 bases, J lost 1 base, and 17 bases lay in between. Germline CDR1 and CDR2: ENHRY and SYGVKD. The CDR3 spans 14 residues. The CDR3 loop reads CATSSEEESYEQYF. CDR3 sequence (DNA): TGTGCCACTTCGAGCGAGGAGGAGTCCTACGAGCAGTACTTC.

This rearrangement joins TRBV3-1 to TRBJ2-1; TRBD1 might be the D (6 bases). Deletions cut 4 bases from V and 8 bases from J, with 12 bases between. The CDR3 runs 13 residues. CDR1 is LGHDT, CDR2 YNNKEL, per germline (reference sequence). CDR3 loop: CASSPWDKHEQFF. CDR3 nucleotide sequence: TGTGCCAGCAGCCCCTGGGACAAACATGAGCAGTTCTTC.

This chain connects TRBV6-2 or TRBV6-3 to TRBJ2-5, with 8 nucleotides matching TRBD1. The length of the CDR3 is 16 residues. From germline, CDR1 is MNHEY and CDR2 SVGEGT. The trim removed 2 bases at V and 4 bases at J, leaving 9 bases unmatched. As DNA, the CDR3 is TGTGCCAGCAGTTACCCGGGACAGGAGATTCGAGAGACCCAGTACTTC. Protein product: CASSYPGQEIRETQYF.

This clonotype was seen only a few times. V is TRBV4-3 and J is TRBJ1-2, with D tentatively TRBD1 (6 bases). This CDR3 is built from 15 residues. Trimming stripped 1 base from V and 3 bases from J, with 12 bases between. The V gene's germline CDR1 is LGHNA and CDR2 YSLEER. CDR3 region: CASSQGGAGDYGYTF. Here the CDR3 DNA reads TGCGCCAGCAGCCAAGGGGGGGCGGGGGACTATGGCTACACCTTC.

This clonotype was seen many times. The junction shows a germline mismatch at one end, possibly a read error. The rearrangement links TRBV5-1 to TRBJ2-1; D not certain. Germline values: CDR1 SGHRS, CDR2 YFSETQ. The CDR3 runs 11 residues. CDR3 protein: CASSLGNEQFF. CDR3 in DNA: TGTGCCAGCAGCTTGGGCAATGAGCAGTTCTTC.

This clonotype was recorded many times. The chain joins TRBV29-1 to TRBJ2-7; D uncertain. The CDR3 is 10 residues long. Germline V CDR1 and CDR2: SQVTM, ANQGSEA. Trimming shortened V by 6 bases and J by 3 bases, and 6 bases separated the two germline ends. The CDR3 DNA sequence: TGCAGCGTGGTTGACTACGAGCAGTACTTC. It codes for CSVVDYEQYF.

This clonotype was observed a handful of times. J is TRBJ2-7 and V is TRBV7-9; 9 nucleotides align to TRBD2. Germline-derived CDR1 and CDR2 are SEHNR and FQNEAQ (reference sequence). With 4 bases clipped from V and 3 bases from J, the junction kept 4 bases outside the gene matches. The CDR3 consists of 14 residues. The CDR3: CASSSSSGVYEQYF. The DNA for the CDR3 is TGTGCCAGCAGCTCATCTAGCGGGGTCTACGAGCAGTACTTC.

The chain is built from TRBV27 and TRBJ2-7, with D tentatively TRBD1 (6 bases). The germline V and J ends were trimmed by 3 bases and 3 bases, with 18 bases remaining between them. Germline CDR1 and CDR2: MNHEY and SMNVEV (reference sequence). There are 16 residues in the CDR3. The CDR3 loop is CASSFSEGDKNYEQYF. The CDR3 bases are TGTGCCAGCAGTTTTAGCGAGGGGGATAAAAACTACGAGCAGTACTTC.

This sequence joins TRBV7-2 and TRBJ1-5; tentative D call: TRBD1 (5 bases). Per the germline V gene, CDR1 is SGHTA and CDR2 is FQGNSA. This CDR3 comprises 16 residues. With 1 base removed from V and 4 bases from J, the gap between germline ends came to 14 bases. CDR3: CASSLGFAGPNQPQHF. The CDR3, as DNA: TGTGCCAGCAGCTTAGGATTTGCGGGACCAAATCAGCCCCAGCATTTT.

In DNA, the CDR3 is TGTGCCAGCAGCTTAATCGATCAGCCCCAGCATTTT. Protein: CASSLIDQPQHF. The chain couples TRBV7-9 to TRBJ1-5; no definite D call. CDR1 is SEHNR, CDR2 FQNEAQ, per germline (reference sequence). This CDR3 comprises 12 residues. V lost 2 bases and J 5 bases, leaving 4 bases between the germline ends.

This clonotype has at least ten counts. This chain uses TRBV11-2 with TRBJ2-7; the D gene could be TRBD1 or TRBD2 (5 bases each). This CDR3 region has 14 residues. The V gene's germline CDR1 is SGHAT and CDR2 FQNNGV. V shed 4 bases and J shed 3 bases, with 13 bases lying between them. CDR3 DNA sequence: TGTGCCAGCAGCTCAGCGGTGGGGGTCTACGAGCAGTACTTC. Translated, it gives CASSSAVGVYEQYF.

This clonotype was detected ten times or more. CDR3 coding DNA: TGCAGTGCTAGTATTGGGACTAGCGGGAGGCCATTGTCCTACGAGCAGTACTTC. Protein: CSASIGTSGRPLSYEQYF. The chain carries TRBV20-1 and TRBJ2-7; the match to TRBD2 covers 15 bases. Per germline, CDR1 DFQATT and CDR2 SNEGSKA (reference sequence). The ends lost 3 bases at V and 1 base at J; junction bases unmatched: 10. The CDR3 loop spans 18 amino acids.

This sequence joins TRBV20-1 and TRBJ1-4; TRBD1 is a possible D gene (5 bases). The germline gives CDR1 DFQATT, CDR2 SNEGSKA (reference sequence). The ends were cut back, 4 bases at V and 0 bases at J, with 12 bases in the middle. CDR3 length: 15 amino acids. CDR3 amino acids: CSATLMGATNEKLFF. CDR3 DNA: TGCAGTGCTACTTTAATGGGGGCAACTAATGAAAAACTGTTTTTT.

The CDR3 loop reads CASIPAGMVQETQYF. The CDR3 DNA reads as TGTGCCAGCATCCCCGCAGGGATGGTCCAAGAGACCCAGTACTTC. This chain joins TRBV28 and TRBJ2-5, with TRBD1 as a possible D gene (5 bases). CDR3 length equals 15 residues. Germline CDR1 MDHEN, CDR2 SYDVKM. V lost 7 bases, J lost 1 base, and 16 bases lay in between.

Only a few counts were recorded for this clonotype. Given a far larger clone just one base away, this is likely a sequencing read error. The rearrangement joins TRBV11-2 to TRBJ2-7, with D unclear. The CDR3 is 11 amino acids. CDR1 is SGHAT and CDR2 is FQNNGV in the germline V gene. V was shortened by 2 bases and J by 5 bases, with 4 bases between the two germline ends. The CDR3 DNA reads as TGTGCCAGCAGCTTATCCCACGAGCAGTACTTC. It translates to CASSLSHEQYF.

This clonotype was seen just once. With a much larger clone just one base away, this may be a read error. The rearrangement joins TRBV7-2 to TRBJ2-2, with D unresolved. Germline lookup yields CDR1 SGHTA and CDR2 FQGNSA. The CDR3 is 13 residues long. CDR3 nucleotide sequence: TGTGCCACCAGCTACCCACCCACCGGGGAGCTGTTTTTT. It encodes CATSYPPTGELFF.

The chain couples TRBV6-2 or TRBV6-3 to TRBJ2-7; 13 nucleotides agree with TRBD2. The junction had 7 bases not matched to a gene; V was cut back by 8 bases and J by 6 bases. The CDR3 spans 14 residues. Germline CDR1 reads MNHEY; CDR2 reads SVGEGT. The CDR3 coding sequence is TGTGCCAGCCGAGGACTAGCGGGAGTTCCCGAGCAGTACTTC. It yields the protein CASRGLAGVPEQYF.

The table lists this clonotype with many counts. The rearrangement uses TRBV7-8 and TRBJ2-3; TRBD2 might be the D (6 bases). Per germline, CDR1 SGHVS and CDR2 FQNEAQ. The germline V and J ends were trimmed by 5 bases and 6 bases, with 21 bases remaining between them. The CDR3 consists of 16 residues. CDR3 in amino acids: CASSPDGLALGDTQYF. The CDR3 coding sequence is TGTGCCAGCAGCCCAGATGGCCTAGCGTTGGGGGATACGCAGTATTTT.

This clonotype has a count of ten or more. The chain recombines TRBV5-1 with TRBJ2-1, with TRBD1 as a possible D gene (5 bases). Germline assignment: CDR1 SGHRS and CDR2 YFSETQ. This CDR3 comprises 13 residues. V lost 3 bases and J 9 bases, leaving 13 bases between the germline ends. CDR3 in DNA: TGCGCCAGCAGCTCGGACCTCCAGGGTGAGCAGTTCTTC. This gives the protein CASSSDLQGEQFF.

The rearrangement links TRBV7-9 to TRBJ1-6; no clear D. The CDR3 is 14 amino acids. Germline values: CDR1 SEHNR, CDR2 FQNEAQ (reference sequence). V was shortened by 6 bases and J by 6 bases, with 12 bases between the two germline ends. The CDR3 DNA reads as TGTGCCAGCAGGGCAATTGAATCTAATTCACCCCTCCACTTT. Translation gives CASRAIESNSPLHF.

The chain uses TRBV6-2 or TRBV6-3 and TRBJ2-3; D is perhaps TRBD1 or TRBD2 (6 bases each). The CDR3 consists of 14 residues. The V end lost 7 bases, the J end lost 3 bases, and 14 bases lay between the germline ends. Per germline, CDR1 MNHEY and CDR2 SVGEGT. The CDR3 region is CASTLTGATDTQYF. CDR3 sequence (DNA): TGTGCCAGCACCCTAACGGGGGCGACAGATACGCAGTATTTT.

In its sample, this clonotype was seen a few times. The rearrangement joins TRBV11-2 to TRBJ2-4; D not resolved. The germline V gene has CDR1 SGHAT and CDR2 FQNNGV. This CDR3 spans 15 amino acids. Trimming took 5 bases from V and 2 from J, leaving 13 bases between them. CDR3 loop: CASSRPFLTKNIQYF. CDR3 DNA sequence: TGTGCCAGCAGCCGACCCTTCCTTACCAAAAACATTCAGTACTTC.

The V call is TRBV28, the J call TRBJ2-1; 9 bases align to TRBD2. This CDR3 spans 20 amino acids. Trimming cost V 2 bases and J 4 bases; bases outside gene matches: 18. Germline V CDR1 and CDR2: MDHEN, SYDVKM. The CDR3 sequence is CASSLEVWGFGGLAYNEQFF. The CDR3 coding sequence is TGTGCCAGCAGTTTAGAAGTTTGGGGTTTCGGGGGACTAGCATACAATGAGCAGTTCTTC.

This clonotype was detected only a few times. The CDR3 DNA follows: TGCGCCAGCAGCGAGGGGGTCAACTATGGCTACACCTTC. Its translation is CASSEGVNYGYTF. This chain joins TRBV4-3 and TRBJ1-2; TRBD1 might be the D (6 bases). The ends were cut back, 5 bases at V and 2 bases at J, with 9 bases in the middle. This CDR3 spans 13 amino acids. Germline CDR1 is LGHNA and CDR2 is YSLEER.

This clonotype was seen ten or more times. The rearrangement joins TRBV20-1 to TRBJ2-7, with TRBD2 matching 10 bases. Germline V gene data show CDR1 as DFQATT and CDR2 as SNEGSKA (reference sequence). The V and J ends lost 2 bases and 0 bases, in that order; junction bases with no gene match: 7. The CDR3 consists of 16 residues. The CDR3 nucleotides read TGCAGTGCTAGAATGATTGGGACTAGCGACTCCTACGAGCAGTACTTC. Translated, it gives CSARMIGTSDSYEQYF.

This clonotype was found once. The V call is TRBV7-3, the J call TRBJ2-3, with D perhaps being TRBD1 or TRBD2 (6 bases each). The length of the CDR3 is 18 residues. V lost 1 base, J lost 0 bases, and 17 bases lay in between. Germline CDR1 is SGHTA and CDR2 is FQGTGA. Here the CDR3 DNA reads TGTGCCAGCAGCTTAAACCCGGGAGCCGGGGGCAGCACAGATACGCAGTATTTT. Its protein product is CASSLNPGAGGSTDTQYF.

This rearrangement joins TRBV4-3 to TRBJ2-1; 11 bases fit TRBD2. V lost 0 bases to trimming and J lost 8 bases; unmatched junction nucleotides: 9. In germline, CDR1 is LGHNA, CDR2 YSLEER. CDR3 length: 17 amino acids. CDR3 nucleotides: TGCGCCAGCAGCCAAGAATTACGACTAGCGGGAATGGATGAGCAGTTCTTC. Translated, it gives CASSQELRLAGMDEQFF.

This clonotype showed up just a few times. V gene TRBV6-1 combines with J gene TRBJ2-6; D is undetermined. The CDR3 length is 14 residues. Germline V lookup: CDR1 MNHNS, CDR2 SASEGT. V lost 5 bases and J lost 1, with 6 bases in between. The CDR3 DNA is TGTGCCAGCAGTCCCTGGTCTGGGGCCAACGTCCTGACTTTC. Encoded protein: CASSPWSGANVLTF.

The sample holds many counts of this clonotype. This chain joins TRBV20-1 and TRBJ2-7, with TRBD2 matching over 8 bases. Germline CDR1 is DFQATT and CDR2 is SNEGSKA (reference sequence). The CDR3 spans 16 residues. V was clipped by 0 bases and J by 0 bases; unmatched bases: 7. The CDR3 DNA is TGCAGTGCTAGAGATCAGAGCGGGGGTTTCTCCTACGAGCAGTACTTC. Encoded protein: CSARDQSGGFSYEQYF.